The rows below give T cell receptor beta chains drawn from one sample of a study of shared clonotypes between healthy human individuals. TCRdb's table, derived via immunoSEQ multiplex PCR, lists solely in-frame clones and lacks some. The sample consists of around 700,000 clones, about 90% of them appearing once. The source material was naive CD8+ T cells sorted from blood. Receptor source: a young man in good health. Both conserved end residues are part of each CDR3. Fields, in order: J gene, V gene, clone size, D gene, CDR3 protein, CDR3 DNA. A D gene is named only where the DNA matches it firmly. Clone size is not always given. Where it is, it says once, few, many or a class for expanded clones.

>TRBJ2-6|TRBV4-1|NA|NA
CASSQDPTLGGANVLTF
TGCGCCAGCAGCCAAGACCCGACACTGGGTGGGGCCAACGTCCTGACTTTC
>TRBJ2-5|TRBV2|NA|NA
CASSDGPLRSYF
TGTGCCAGCAGTGATGGGCCCTTACGTTCGTACTTC
>TRBJ2-7|TRBV7-2|NA|TRBD1
CASSQRTGDRLRVEQYF
TGTGCCAGCAGCCAGCGGACAGGGGACAGACTCAGGGTTGAGCAGTACTTC
>TRBJ2-1|TRBV6-6|NA|NA
CASSYSEGTAYNEQFF
TGTGCCAGCAGTTACTCTGAAGGGACCGCCTACAATGAGCAGTTCTTC
>TRBJ2-1|TRBV7-9|NA|TRBD2
CASSFWTSPSSYNEQFF
TGTGCCAGCAGCTTTTGGACTAGTCCTAGCTCCTACAATGAGCAGTTCTTC
>TRBJ1-1|TRBV13|NA|NA
CASSAPGVMNTEAFF
TGTGCCAGCAGCGCCCCGGGGGTGATGAACACTGAAGCTTTCTTT
>TRBJ2-5|TRBV4-1|NA|NA
CASSQDRYQETQYF
TGCGCCAGCAGCCAAGATCGATACCAAGAGACCCAGTACTTC
>TRBJ2-7|TRBV5-6|once|NA
CASSLVGDPTKQYF
TGTGCCAGCAGCTTGGTAGGGGATCCTACGAAGCAGTACTTC
>TRBJ2-5|TRBV5-4|NA|NA
CASSGQSGPLRETQYF
TGTGCCAGCAGCGGTCAATCGGGTCCACTGAGGGAGACCCAGTACTTC
>TRBJ2-1|TRBV10-3|NA|NA
CAISVWRPKKPYNEQFF
TGTGCCATCAGTGTGTGGCGGCCGAAAAAACCCTACAATGAGCAGTTCTTC
>TRBJ1-1|TRBV7-8|NA|NA
CASSLVGNSPEAFF
TGTGCCAGCAGCTTGGTAGGGAATAGCCCTGAAGCTTTCTTT
>TRBJ1-2|TRBV9|NA|NA
CASSTGPGSNYGYTF
TGTGCCAGCAGTACGGGACCGGGATCTAACTATGGCTACACCTTC
>TRBJ1-3|TRBV15|NA|NA
CATSRDRSSGNTIYF
TGTGCCACCAGCAGAGACCGAAGCTCTGGAAACACCATATATTTT
>TRBJ2-7|TRBV21-1|NA|NA
CASSYCSGEFYEQYF
TGTGCCAGCTCCTATTGTAGTGGAGAGTTCTACGAGCAGTACTTC
>TRBJ2-7|TRBV7-9|NA|NA
CASSSLVTALSYEQYF
TGTGCCAGCAGCTCCTTAGTGACAGCTTTGAGCTACGAGCAGTACTTC
>TRBJ1-2|TRBV29-1|once|NA
CSVEEAGRADGYTF
TGCAGCGTTGAAGAGGCCGGGCGCGCGGATGGCTACACCTTC
>TRBJ2-1|TRBV19|NA|TRBD2
CASSVGLAAYNEQFF
TGTGCCAGTAGTGTCGGACTAGCAGCTTACAATGAGCAGTTCTTC
>TRBJ1-1|TRBV9|NA|TRBD1
CASSRTGLNTEAFF
TGTGCCAGCAGCCGGACAGGGTTGAACACTGAAGCTTTCTTT
>TRBJ2-7|TRBV7-9|NA|NA
CASSAQGSYEQYF
TGTGCCAGCAGCGCACAGGGCTCCTACGAGCAGTACTTC
>TRBJ2-7|TRBV27|NA|TRBD2
CASSLGTSGVTYEQYF
TGTGCCAGCAGTCTTGGGACTAGCGGGGTCACCTACGAGCAGTACTTC
>TRBJ2-2|TRBV2|NA|NA
CASSVAGTRELFF
TGTGCCAGCAGTGTCGCGGGAACCCGGGAGCTGTTTTTT
>TRBJ2-5|TRBV10-3|NA|TRBD2
CAISESSTSGDQETQYF
TGTGCCATCAGTGAGTCGTCTACTAGCGGGGACCAAGAGACCCAGTACTTC
>TRBJ2-1|TRBV29-1|NA|TRBD2
CSVEVPGLAGSNEQFF
TGCAGCGTTGAAGTACCGGGACTAGCGGGTTCCAATGAGCAGTTCTTC
>TRBJ2-7|TRBV7-6|NA|NA
CASSLELADGGIDEQYF
TGTGCCAGCAGCTTAGAATTAGCGGATGGAGGTATCGACGAGCAGTACTTC
>TRBJ1-5|TRBV28|NA|NA
CASSLASSADHQPQHF
TGTGCCAGCAGTTTAGCGTCCTCAGCGGATCATCAGCCCCAGCATTTT
>TRBJ2-5|TRBV5-4|NA|TRBD2
CASSLGLAGGPPETQYF
TGTGCCAGCAGCTTGGGACTAGCGGGAGGGCCTCCAGAGACCCAGTACTTC
>TRBJ2-3|TRBV2|NA|NA
CASSEVGSTDTQYF
TGTGCCAGCAGTGAAGTAGGGAGCACAGATACGCAGTATTTT
>TRBJ1-5|TRBV4-2|NA|NA
CASSQVINNQPQHF
TGTGCCAGCAGCCAAGTCATAAACAATCAGCCCCAGCATTTT
>TRBJ2-7|TRBV5-6|NA|NA
CASSLVPSIEQYF
TGTGCCAGCAGCTTGGTCCCATCCATCGAGCAGTACTTC
>TRBJ1-1|TRBV30|NA|NA
CAWSVHGTEAFF
TGTGCCTGGAGTGTGCATGGGACTGAAGCTTTCTTT
>TRBJ2-3|TRBV6-5|once|NA
CASSYSASTDTQYF
TGTGCCAGCAGTTACTCTGCAAGCACAGATACGCAGTATTTT
>TRBJ2-7|TRBV6-1|NA|NA
CASRDSTYEQYF
TGTGCCAGCAGGGACTCTACCTACGAGCAGTACTTC
>TRBJ1-1|TRBV7-9|NA|NA
CASSYLNTEAFF
TGTGCCAGCAGCTATTTGAACACTGAAGCTTTCTTT
>TRBJ2-5|TRBV5-6|NA|NA
CASSFIREPKETQYF
TGTGCCAGCAGCTTCATACGGGAACCGAAAGAGACCCAGTACTTC
>TRBJ1-2|TRBV5-1|NA|NA
CASSGTSGYTF
TGCGCCAGCAGCGGGACGTCTGGCTACACCTTC
>TRBJ2-5|TRBV6-1|once|NA
CASSEIGGGSKTQYF
TGTGCCAGCAGTGAAATAGGAGGGGGCTCGAAGACCCAGTACTTC
>TRBJ2-7|TRBV7-6|NA|NA
CASSFSGSNYEQYF
TGTGCCAGCAGCTTCAGCGGTTCCAACTACGAGCAGTACTTC
>TRBJ2-2|TRBV12-5|once|NA
CASAGDTGELFF
TGTGCTAGTGCTGGGGACACCGGGGAGCTGTTTTTT
>TRBJ1-5|TRBV19|NA|NA
CASSIMGAGSQPQHF
TGTGCCAGTAGTATAATGGGGGCGGGTAGTCAGCCCCAGCATTTT
>TRBJ1-2|TRBV29-1|NA|NA
CSVGGDTMDVHGYTF
TGCAGCGTTGGTGGGGACACCATGGACGTACATGGCTACACCTTC
>TRBJ2-1|TRBV28|NA|NA
CASLASDYNEQFF
TGTGCCAGTTTGGCTAGCGACTACAATGAGCAGTTCTTC
>TRBJ2-7|TRBV7-2|NA|NA
CASSLEGWEQYF
TGTGCCAGCAGCTTAGAGGGTTGGGAGCAGTACTTC
>TRBJ2-7|TRBV11-2|NA|NA
CASSSRLSYEQYF
TGTGCCAGCAGCTCGAGACTCTCCTACGAGCAGTACTTC
>TRBJ2-7|TRBV10-2|NA|NA
CASSEGPLEAQYEQYF
TGCGCCAGCAGTGAGGGCCCCCTGGAGGCACAATACGAGCAGTACTTC
>TRBJ2-3|TRBV14|NA|NA
CASSQGIAGTWSDTQYF
TGTGCCAGCAGCCAAGGGATCGCGGGGACCTGGTCAGATACGCAGTATTTT
>TRBJ2-1|TRBV7-2|NA|NA
CASSLGVPNEQFF
TGTGCCAGCAGCTTGGGGGTCCCCAATGAGCAGTTCTTC
>TRBJ2-5|TRBV7-8|NA|TRBD1
CASRTGTGYWETQYF
TGTGCCAGCAGGACCGGGACAGGGTATTGGGAGACCCAGTACTTC
>TRBJ1-4|TRBV7-6|once|NA
CASSKSRTATNEKLFF
TGTGCCAGCAGCAAATCTCGGACAGCAACTAATGAAAAACTGTTTTTT